This TCR beta chain was documented in a study of blood T cell repertoires in COVID-19. Study in general: COVID-19 samples from acute and convalescent phases originated in the United States, Italy and Spain.

In the original workflow: By means of reference gene primer amplification, nucleated cell counts were estimated. Using immunoSEQ multiplex PCR, the repertoire was profiled, and TCRdb retains in-frame clones only, with some absent. V, J and clone size reflect that table, while D and trimming were determined from the DNA. The table lists approximately 250,000 clones, 84% of them singletons. Germline-derived CDR1 and CDR2 are LNHDA and SQIVND (reference sequence). The CDR3 is 11 residues long. With 6 bases removed from V and 7 bases from J, the gap between germline ends came to 10 bases. This sequence joins TRBV19 and TRBJ2-7, with a tentative D call TRBD2 (5 bases). The clonotype originates from a man aged 55 to 70 with acute or convalescent COVID-19. Source material: peripheral blood. CDR3 DNA sequence: TGTGCCAGTAGCGGCCGCGGGGAGCAGTACTTC. It yields the protein CASSGRGEQYF.